The 17 T cell receptor beta chains in this list originate from one sample, sequenced in a study of cytomegalovirus exposure and HLA in healthy donors listed by TCRdb under 2017. Preparation of the library involved the immunoSEQ multiplex PCR assay. TCRdb limited this immuneACCESS table to in-frame rearrangements with V and J called. A share of clones is missing; checked studies link under half to unresolved V genes, and the rest is unexplained. This sample lists about 240,000 clones; 86% were detected once. Roughly 1.2% of the sample lies in the top ten. Material for sequencing was PBMCs. Every receptor here comes from a woman aged 25 to 39 in good health and CMV-seropositive.

This chain connects TRBV10-3 to TRBJ1-5; 7 bases map to TRBD1. The V segment lost 0 bases and the J segment 6 bases; nucleotides outside the gene matches: 5. Per germline, CDR1 ENHRY and CDR2 SYGVKD. This CDR3 is built from 15 residues. CDR3 in amino acids: CAISESGTASQPQHF. DNA for the CDR3: TGTGCCATCAGTGAGTCGGGGACAGCTAGTCAGCCCCAGCATTTT.

The chain recombines TRBV6-1 with TRBJ2-5, with D perhaps TRBD2 (5 bases). Germline V gives CDR1 MNHNS, CDR2 SASEGT. The CDR3 runs 13 residues. V lost 6 bases to trimming and J lost 2 bases, with 10 bases between them. The DNA for the CDR3 is TGTGCCAGCAGCGGGGTGGTACAAGAGACCCAGTACTTC. Its translation is CASSGVVQETQYF.

The gene calls are TRBV28 and TRBJ2-1, with 10 bases that match TRBD1. Germline CDR1 and CDR2: MDHEN and SYDVKM. The ends lost 2 bases at V and 3 bases at J; junction bases unmatched: 1. The CDR3 runs to 15 residues. The chain's CDR3 is CASSLGTGDYNEQFF. Here the CDR3 DNA reads TGTGCCAGCAGTTTAGGGACAGGGGACTACAATGAGCAGTTCTTC.

The chain combines TRBV10-3 with TRBJ1-5; perhaps TRBD1 as D (5 bases). The germline CDR1 and CDR2 sequences are ENHRY and SYGVKD. The germline V and J ends were trimmed by 11 bases and 6 bases, with 32 bases remaining between them. The CDR3 is made up of 18 amino acids. DNA for the CDR3: TGTGCCTCTCATAAGAGCGGGGGACGTAGGATTAGGGGTCAGCCCCAGCATTTT. This translates into CASHKSGGRRIRGQPQHF.

The chain joins TRBV6-6 to TRBJ2-7, with TRBD2 identical over 16 bases. Germline CDR1 and CDR2: MNHNY and SVGAGI (reference sequence). CDR3 length equals 14 residues. The V gene end was trimmed by 6 bases and the J gene end by 12 bases; junction bases not matched to a gene: 8. CDR3: CASSSGTSGRAGYF. Written as DNA, the CDR3 is TGTGCCAGCAGCTCCGGGACTAGCGGGAGGGCTGGGTACTTC.

The V call is TRBV5-1, the J call TRBJ1-4, with 8 bases lining up with TRBD1. The length of the CDR3 is 17 residues. Germline V CDR1 and CDR2: SGHRS, YFSETQ. J gave up 0 bases and V 6 bases, and 10 bases lay outside the gene matches. The CDR3 spells CASKSGTGHATNEKLFF. The CDR3 nucleotides are TGCGCCAGCAAGTCTGGGACAGGCCATGCAACTAATGAAAAACTGTTTTTT.

The chain carries TRBV5-1 and TRBJ2-1; TRBD1 might be the D (6 bases). This CDR3 spans 13 amino acids. V was shortened by 2 bases and J by 8 bases, with 11 bases between the two germline ends. Per germline, CDR1 SGHRS and CDR2 YFSETQ. The CDR3 DNA follows: TGCGCCAGCAGCTTACAGGGAAAAGATGAGCAGTTCTTC. Protein sequence: CASSLQGKDEQFF.

V usage is TRBV5-6 and J usage is TRBJ2-2; 7 nucleotides line up with TRBD1. CDR1 is SGHDT, CDR2 YYEEEE, per germline. The CDR3 is 15 residues long. The V and J ends lost 5 bases and 4 bases, in that order; junction bases with no gene match: 8. Here the CDR3 DNA reads TGTGCCAGCAGGACACAGGGGATCGGCACCGGGGAGCTGTTTTTT. Amino acid sequence: CASRTQGIGTGELFF.

This chain connects TRBV7-8 to TRBJ2-2; 9 positions match TRBD1. In germline, CDR1 is SGHVS, CDR2 FQNEAQ. V lost 5 bases, J lost 6 bases, and 10 bases stayed unmatched. The CDR3 is 16 residues long. Here the CDR3 reads CASSPHRGQVSGELFF. In DNA form, the CDR3 reads TGTGCCAGCAGCCCCCACAGGGGGCAGGTCTCCGGGGAGCTGTTTTTT. The entire variable domain, with the rest obtained from reference TRBV7-8 and TRBJ2-2, is as follows: GAGVSQSPRYKVAKRGQDVALRCDPISGHVSLFWYQQALGQGPEFLTYFQNEAQLDKSGLPSDRFFAERPEGSVSTLKIQRTQQEDSAVYLCASSPHRGQVSGELFFGEGSRLTVL.

This chain connects TRBV2 to TRBJ2-7; 7 bases line up with TRBD2. Germline-derived CDR1 and CDR2 are SNHLY and FYNNEI. J gave up 0 bases and V 6 bases, and 14 bases lay outside the gene matches. This CDR3 is built from 17 residues. DNA of the CDR3: TGTGCCAGCAGGGGTCGGCGGGAGTCGAGGGACTCCTACGAGCAGTACTTC. Its translation is CASRGRRESRDSYEQYF.

This chain uses TRBV5-1 with TRBJ2-3, with TRBD1 identical over 11 bases. In germline, CDR1 is SGHRS, CDR2 YFSETQ. After removal of 0 bases from V and 2 bases from J, the junction contained 2 bases not matched to a gene. This CDR3 contains 16 residues. CDR3 residues: CASSLEGQGATDTQYF. In DNA, the CDR3 is TGCGCCAGCAGCTTGGAAGGACAGGGGGCCACAGATACGCAGTATTTT.

This clone occurred many times. Other DNA variants within this sample encode the same CDR3. V gene TRBV9 combines with J gene TRBJ2-7, with D possibly being TRBD1 (5 bases). This CDR3 region has 14 residues. The germline gives CDR1 SGDLS, CDR2 YYNGEE. V lost 1 base and J 2 bases, leaving 10 bases between the germline ends. In DNA, the CDR3 is TGTGCCAGCAGCGTACAAGGGGTTCCCTACGAGCAGTACTTC. Its protein product is CASSVQGVPYEQYF.

The rearrangement joins TRBV18 to TRBJ1-4; TRBD1 is a possible D gene (5 bases). CDR1 is KGHSH and CDR2 is LQKENI in the germline V gene. Trimming removed 6 bases at V and 3 bases at J, with 8 bases between. This CDR3 region has 13 residues. CDR3 residues: CASSQGANEKLFF. The CDR3 DNA follows: TGTGCCAGCTCGCAGGGCGCTAATGAAAAACTGTTTTTT.

The chain recombines TRBV15 with TRBJ2-3; D is uncertain. The CDR3 runs to 12 residues. Per germline, CDR1 LNHNV and CDR2 YYDKDF (reference sequence). Trimming pared 3 bases from V and 6 bases from J, leaving 7 bases between. Here the CDR3 reads CATSSGWDTQYF. DNA for the CDR3: TGTGCCACCAGCAGCGGGTGGGATACGCAGTATTTT.

J is TRBJ1-1 and V is TRBV4-1; no clear D. CDR1 MGHRA and CDR2 YSYEKL come from the germline V gene. The length of the CDR3 is 11 residues. The V gene lost 3 bases and the J gene lost 12 bases, with 11 bases spanning the gap. The CDR3, as DNA: TGCGCCAGCAGCCATCTATCCGCAACTTTCTTT. Residues: CASSHLSATFF.

V is TRBV4-1 and J is TRBJ1-1, with 8 positions matching TRBD1. With 3 bases clipped from V and 4 bases from J, the junction kept 16 bases outside the gene matches. The germline V gene encodes CDR1 MGHRA and CDR2 YSYEKL. The CDR3 contains 18 residues. In DNA form, the CDR3 reads TGCGCCAGCAGCCATTGGACAGGGCCTCTTACCGATTTCACTGAAGCTTTCTTT. Its translation is CASSHWTGPLTDFTEAFF.

The V gene is TRBV5-4, the J gene TRBJ2-1; the D gene is possibly TRBD2 (6 bases). Germline loops: CDR1 SGHNT, CDR2 YYREEE (reference sequence). This CDR3 spans 15 amino acids. V was trimmed by 0 bases and J by 3 bases, leaving 10 bases between them. Written as DNA, the CDR3 is TGTGCCAGCAGCTTGGTGGGGACTCACTACAATGAGCAGTTCTTC. Its protein is CASSLVGTHYNEQFF.